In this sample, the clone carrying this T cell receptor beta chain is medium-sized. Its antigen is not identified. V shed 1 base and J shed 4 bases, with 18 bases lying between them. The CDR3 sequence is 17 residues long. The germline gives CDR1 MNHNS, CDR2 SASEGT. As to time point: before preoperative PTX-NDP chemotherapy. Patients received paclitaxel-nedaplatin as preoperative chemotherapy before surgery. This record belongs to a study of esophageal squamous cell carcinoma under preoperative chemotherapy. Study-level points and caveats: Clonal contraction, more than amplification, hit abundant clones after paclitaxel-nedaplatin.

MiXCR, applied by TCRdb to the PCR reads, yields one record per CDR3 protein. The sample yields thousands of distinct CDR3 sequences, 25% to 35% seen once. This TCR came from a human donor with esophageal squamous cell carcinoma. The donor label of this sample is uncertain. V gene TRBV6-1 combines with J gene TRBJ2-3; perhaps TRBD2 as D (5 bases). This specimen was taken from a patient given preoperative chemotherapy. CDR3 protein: CASSEGYLTGSADTQYF. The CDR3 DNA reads TGTGCCAGCAGTGAAGGATACCTCACGGGATCAGCAGATACGCAGTATTTT.